The present T cell receptor (beta chain) was sequenced within a study of T cells in localized non-small cell lung cancer. Whole-study results and caveats: Tumor trailed uninvolved adjacent lung in T cell clonality, which peaked there. Sequencing was restricted to one tumor region; therefore, heterogeneity remains possible.

Clones were sequenced by immunoSEQ multiplex PCR, and TCRdb holds only the in-frame ones, with some missing. Among about 59,000 clones listed, more than 85% were seen once. Worth noting for this clone: Its specificity is unknown.

The CDR3 loop spans 15 amino acids. Germline V gene data show CDR1 as SGHRS and CDR2 as YFSETQ. J lost 4 bases, V lost 4 bases, and 5 bases had no gene match. This chain links TRBV5-1 with TRBJ2-5; TRBD2 agrees at 12 bases. The sequence derives from a man aged 40-75 years with stage I lung adenocarcinoma. The source material was peripheral blood, sampled before any cancer treatment. The CDR3 nucleotides read TGCGCCAGCAGCCCGACTAGCGGGAGTGGAGAGACCCAGTACTTC. Its protein product is CASSPTSGSGETQYF. The complete variable domain, with remaining parts taken from reference TRBV5-1 and TRBJ2-5, reads KAGVTQTPRYLIKTRGQQVTLSCSPISGHRSVSWYQQTPGQGLQFLFEYFSETQRNKGNFPGRFSGRQFSNSRSEMNVSTLELGDSALYLCASSPTSGSGETQYFGPGTRLLVL.